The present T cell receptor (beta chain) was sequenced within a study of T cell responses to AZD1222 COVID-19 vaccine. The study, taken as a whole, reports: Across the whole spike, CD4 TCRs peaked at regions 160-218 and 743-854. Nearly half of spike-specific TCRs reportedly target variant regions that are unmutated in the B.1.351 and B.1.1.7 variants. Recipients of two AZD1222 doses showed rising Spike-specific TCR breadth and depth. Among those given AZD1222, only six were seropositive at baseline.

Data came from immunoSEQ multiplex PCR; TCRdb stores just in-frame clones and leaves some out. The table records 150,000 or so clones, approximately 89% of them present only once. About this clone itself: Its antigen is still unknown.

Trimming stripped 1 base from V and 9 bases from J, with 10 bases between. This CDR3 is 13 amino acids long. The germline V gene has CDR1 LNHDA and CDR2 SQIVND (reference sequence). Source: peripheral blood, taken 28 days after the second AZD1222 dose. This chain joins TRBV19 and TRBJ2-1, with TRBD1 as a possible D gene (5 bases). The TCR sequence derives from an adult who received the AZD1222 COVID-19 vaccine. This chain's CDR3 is CASSIVSRVEQFF. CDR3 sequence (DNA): TGTGCCAGTAGTATAGTGTCCAGGGTTGAGCAGTTCTTC.